This T cell receptor (beta chain) appears in the sequencing data of a study of response to subunit inactivated influenza vaccine. There are a few counts of this clonotype. Antigen unknown. TCRdb itself ran the RT-PCR reads through MiXCR, one entry per CDR3 protein. The sample includes about 780,000 distinct CDR3 sequences, around a sixth of them seen just once. Study-level points and caveats: Seasonal influenza vaccination, on each occasion, was suggested by the authors to recruit few new T cells.

Germline assignment: CDR1 SGHVS and CDR2 FNYEAQ. The CDR3 covers 13 residues. V was clipped by 2 bases and J by 7 bases, with 9 bases between them. The receptor was derived from a man in his fifties or sixties who received an inactivated influenza vaccine. The chain links TRBV7-6 to TRBJ1-5; perhaps TRBD1 as D (5 bases). The sequencing used PBMCs from blood, collected 4 to 6 days after vaccination. This CDR3 is CASSLSQGQPQHF. In DNA, the CDR3 is TGTGCCAGCAGCTTAAGCCAGGGACAGCCCCAGCATTTT.